The present T cell receptor beta chain was sequenced within a study of Ad26.COV2.S vaccination and SARS-CoV-2 variants. Study as a whole: Participant was drawn from the COV1001 Ad26.COV2.S trial arm. Ad26.COV2.S shots went into the muscle once or twice, 56 days apart.

V lost 3 bases, J lost 4 bases, and 3 bases stayed unmatched. The CDR3 has 15 residues. CDR1 LGHDT and CDR2 YNNKEL come from the germline V gene (reference sequence). Assay used: immunoSEQ multiplex PCR; TCRdb lists only in-frame clones, some missing. The repertoire has about 260,000 clones, approximately 90% of them found once; the top ten carry just under 3%. As for treatment: over 15 received Ad26.COV2.S at low or high dose, single or two shots; about 5 received placebo; per-sample allocation not given. Collection of the samples took place on day 63 after the first injection of vaccine or placebo. Immunization relied on an Ad26 vector, which expressed Wuhan-strain SARS-CoV-2 spike.

This receptor was identified in a person between 18 and 65 years old who received the Ad26.COV2.S COVID-19 vaccine or a placebo. The chain has TRBV3-1 (or the pseudogene TRBV3-2) and TRBJ2-1; 10 bases align to TRBD1. The sample in question was peripheral blood, obtained in a trial of Ad26.COV2.S vaccine versus placebo. CDR3 protein: CASSQDRGVYNEQFF. CDR3 in DNA: TGTGCCAGCAGCCAGGACAGGGGGGTTTACAATGAGCAGTTCTTC.